This T cell receptor (beta chain) originates from a study of T cell clonotyping in hematopoietic cell transplantation. Method: immunoSEQ multiplex PCR; TCRdb's copy keeps in-frame clones and lacks some. The sample shows 35,000 to 50,000 clones, 95% of them seen only once. The germline V gene encodes CDR1 SEHNR and CDR2 FQNEAQ (reference sequence). The CDR3 loop spans 14 amino acids. The V end lost 7 bases, the J end lost 6 bases, and 18 bases lay between the germline ends. The receptor was isolated from a man aged 30 to 39 in good health. Some clones in this sample may be carry-over from other donors' samples. The chain couples TRBV7-9 to TRBJ1-2, with D tentatively TRBD1 (6 bases). The sequenced material came from peripheral blood mononuclear cells. As DNA, the CDR3 is TGTGCCAGCATTGAGCGGGGGCAAGTGGATGGCTACACCTTC. Protein sequence: CASIERGQVDGYTF.